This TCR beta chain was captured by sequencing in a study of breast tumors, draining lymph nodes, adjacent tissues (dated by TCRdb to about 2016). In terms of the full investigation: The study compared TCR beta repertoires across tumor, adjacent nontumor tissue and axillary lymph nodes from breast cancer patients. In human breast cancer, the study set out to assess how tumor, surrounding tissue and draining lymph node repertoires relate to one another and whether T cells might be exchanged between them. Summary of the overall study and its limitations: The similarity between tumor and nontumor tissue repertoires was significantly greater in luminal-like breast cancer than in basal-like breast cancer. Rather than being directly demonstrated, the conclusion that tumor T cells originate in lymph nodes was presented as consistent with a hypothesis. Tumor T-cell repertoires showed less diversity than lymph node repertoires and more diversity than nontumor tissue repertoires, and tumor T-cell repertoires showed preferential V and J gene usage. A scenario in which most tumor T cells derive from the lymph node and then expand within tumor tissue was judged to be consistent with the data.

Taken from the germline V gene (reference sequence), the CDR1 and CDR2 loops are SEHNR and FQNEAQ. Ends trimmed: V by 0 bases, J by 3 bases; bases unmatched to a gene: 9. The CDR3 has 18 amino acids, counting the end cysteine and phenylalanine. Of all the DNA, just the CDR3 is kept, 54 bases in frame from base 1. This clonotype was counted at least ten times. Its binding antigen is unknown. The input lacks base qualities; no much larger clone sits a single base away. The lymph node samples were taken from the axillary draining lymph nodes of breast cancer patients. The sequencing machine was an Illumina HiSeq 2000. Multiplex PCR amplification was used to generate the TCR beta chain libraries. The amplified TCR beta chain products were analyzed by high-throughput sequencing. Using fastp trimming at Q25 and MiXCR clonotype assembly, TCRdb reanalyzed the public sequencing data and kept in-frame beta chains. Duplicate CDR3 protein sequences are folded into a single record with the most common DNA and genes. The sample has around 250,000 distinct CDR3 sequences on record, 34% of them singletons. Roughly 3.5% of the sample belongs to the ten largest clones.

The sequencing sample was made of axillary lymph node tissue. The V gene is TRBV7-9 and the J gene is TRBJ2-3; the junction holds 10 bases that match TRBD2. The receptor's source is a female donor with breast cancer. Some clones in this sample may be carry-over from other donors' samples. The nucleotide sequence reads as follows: TGTGCCAGCAGCTTAGCGCCAGCTAGCGGGGGAAGGACAGATACGCAGTATTTT. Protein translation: CASSLAPASGGRTDTQYF.